This record covers a single TCR beta chain. This sample was included in a study of blood T cell repertoires in COVID-19. Across the study: The study drew acute and convalescent COVID-19 samples from the United States, Italy and Spain. T cells, B-cell-depleted T cells, or PBMCs provided the cDNA or gDNA that served as material.

The CDR3 runs to 15 residues. Germline lookup yields CDR1 SEHNR and CDR2 FQNEAQ (reference sequence). Trimming removed 5 bases from V and 1 base from J, with 11 bases in between. Methods used by the authors: Amplification of reference gene primers was used by the study to estimate nucleated cell counts. The data were produced by immunoSEQ multiplex PCR, yet TCRdb's version contains in-frame clones alone and is incomplete. From that table come the V and J calls and clone size; the DNA was used to work out D and trimming. The sample comprises roughly 250,000 clones, around nine tenths of which are singletons, and around 0.8% rests with the top ten.

This clonotype originated in a man aged 25-45 years with acute or convalescent COVID-19. The sample was peripheral blood. The rearrangement uses TRBV7-9 and TRBJ1-4; D possibly corresponds to TRBD1 (6 bases). The CDR3 is CASSRDILTNEKLFF. In nucleotides, the CDR3 is TGTGCCAGCAGCCGGGACATCCTAACTAATGAAAAACTGTTTTTT.